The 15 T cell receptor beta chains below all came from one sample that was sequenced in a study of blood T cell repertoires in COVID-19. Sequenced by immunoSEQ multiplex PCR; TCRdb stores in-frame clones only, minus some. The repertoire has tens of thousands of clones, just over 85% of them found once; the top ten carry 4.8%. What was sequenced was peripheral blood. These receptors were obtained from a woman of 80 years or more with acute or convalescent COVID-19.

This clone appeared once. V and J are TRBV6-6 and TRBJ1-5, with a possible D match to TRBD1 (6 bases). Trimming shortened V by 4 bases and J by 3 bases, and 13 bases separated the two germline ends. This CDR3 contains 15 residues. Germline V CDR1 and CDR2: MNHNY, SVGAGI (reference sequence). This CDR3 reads CASSFSDSSNQPQHF. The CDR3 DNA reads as TGTGCCAGCAGTTTTTCGGACAGCTCCAATCAGCCCCAGCATTTT.

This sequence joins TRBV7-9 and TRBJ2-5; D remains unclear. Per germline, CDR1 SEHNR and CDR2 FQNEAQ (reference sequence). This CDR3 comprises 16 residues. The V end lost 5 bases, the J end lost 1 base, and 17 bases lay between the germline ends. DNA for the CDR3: TGTGCCAGCAGCCAAGGAAGGAGCTCCATCCAAGAGACCCAGTACTTC. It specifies CASSQGRSSIQETQYF.

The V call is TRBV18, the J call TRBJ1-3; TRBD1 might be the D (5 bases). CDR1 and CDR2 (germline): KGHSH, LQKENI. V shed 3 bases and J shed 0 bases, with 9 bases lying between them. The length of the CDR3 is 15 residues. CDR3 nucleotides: TGTGCCAGCTCACCCGGACAAAGCTCTGGAAACACCATATATTTT. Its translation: CASSPGQSSGNTIYF.

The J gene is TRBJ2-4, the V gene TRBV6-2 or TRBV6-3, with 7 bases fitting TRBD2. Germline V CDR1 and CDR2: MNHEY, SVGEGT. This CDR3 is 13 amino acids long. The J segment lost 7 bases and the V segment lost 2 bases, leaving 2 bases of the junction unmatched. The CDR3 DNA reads TGTGCCAGCAGTTACAGGGAGGGGAACATTCAGTACTTC. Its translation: CASSYREGNIQYF.

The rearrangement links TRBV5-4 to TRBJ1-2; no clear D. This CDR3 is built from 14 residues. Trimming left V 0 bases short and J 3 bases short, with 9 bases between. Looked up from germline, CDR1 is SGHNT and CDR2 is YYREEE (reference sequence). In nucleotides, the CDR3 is TGTGCCAGCAGCTTGGAGGCGGGGTACTATGGCTACACCTTC. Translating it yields CASSLEAGYYGYTF. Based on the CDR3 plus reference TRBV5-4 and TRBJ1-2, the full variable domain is ETGVTQSPTHLIKTRGQQVTLRCSSQSGHNTVSWYQQALGQGPQFIFQYYREEENGRGNFPPRFSGLQFPNYSSELNVNALELDDSALYLCASSLEAGYYGYTFGSGTRLTVV.

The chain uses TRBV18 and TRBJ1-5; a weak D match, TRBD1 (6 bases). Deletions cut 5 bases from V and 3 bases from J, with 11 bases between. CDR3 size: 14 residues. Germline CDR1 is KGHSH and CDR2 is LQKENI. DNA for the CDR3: TGTGCCAGCTCAAAGGGGGTCCCCAATCAGCCCCAGCATTTT. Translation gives CASSKGVPNQPQHF.

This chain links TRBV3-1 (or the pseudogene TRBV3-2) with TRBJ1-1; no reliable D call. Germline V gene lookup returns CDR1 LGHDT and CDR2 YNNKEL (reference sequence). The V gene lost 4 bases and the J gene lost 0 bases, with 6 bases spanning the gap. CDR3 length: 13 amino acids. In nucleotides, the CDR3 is TGTGCCAGCAGCCTAGCGATGAACACTGAAGCTTTCTTT. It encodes CASSLAMNTEAFF.

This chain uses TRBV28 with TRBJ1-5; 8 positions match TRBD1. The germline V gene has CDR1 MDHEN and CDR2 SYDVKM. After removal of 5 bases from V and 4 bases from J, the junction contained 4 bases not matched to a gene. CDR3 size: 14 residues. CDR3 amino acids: CASSTGGPNQPQHF. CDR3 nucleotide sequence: TGTGCCAGCAGTACAGGGGGACCAAATCAGCCCCAGCATTTT.

The CDR3 here is CSATRQGANYGYTF. Written as DNA, the CDR3 is TGCAGCGCCACCAGACAGGGGGCGAACTATGGCTACACCTTC. The rearrangement uses TRBV29-1 and TRBJ1-2; 10 bases are shared with TRBD1. Germline loops: CDR1 SQVTM, CDR2 ANQGSEA. CDR3 length: 14 residues. J lost 2 bases, V lost 7 bases, and 7 bases had no gene match.

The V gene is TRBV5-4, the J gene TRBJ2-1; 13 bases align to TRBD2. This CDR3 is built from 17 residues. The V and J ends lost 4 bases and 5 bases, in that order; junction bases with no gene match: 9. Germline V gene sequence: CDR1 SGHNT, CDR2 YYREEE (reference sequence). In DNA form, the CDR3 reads TGTGCCAGCAGCCAGGGACTAGCGGGAATCAAGGACAATGAGCAGTTCTTC. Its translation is CASSQGLAGIKDNEQFF.

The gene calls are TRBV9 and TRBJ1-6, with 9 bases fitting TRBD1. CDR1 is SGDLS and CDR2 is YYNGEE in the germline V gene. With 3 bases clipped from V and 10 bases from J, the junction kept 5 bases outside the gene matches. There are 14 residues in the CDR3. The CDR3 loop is CASSATTGGSPLHF. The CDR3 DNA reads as TGTGCCAGCAGCGCCACGACAGGGGGATCACCCCTCCACTTT.

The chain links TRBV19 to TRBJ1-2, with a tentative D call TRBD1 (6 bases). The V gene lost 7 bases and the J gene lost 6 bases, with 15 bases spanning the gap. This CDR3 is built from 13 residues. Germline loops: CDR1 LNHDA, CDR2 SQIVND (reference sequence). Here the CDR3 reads CASITPGDNGYTF. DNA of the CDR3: TGTGCCAGTATTACGCCAGGGGATAATGGCTACACCTTC. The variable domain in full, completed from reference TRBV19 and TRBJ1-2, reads DGGITQSPKYLFRKEGQNVTLSCEQNLNHDAMYWYRQDPGQGLRLIYYSQIVNDFQKGDIAEGYSVSREKKESFPLTVTSAQKNPTAFYLCASITPGDNGYTFGSGTRLTVV.

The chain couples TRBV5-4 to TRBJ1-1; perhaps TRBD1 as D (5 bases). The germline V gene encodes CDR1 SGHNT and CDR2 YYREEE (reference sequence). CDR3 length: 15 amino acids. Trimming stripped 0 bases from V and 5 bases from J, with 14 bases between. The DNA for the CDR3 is TGTGCCAGCAGCTTGGGTGGGGCAGGGCGGACTGAAGCTTTCTTT. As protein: CASSLGGAGRTEAFF.

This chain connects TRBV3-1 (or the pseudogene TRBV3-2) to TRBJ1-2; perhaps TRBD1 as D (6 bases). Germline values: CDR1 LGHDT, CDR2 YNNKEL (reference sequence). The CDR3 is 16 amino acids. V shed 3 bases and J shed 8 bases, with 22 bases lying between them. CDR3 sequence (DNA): TGTGCCAGCAGCCAGGGCACCGGGGGGCACGGAGGCGGCTACACCTTC. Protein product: CASSQGTGGHGGGYTF.

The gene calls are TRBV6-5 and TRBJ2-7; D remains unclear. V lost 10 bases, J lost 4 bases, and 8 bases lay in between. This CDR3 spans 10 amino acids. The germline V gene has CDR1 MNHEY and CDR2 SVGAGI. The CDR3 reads CATRSYEQYF. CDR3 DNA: TGTGCCACCCGGAGTTACGAGCAGTACTTC.